This T cell receptor beta chain was recovered during a study of blood T cell repertoires in COVID-19. Whole-study context: Collection of acute and convalescent COVID-19 samples took place in the United States, Italy and Spain.

In the authors' methods: Amplification of reference gene primers was used by the study to estimate nucleated cell counts. The table came from immunoSEQ multiplex PCR; TCRdb's copy has only in-frame clones and leaves some out. V, J and clone size derive from that table, while D and trimming were established from the DNA sequence. The sample includes fewer than 400,000 clones, roughly 91% of them seen just once. Trimming pared 6 bases from V and 5 bases from J, leaving 17 bases between. CDR1 and CDR2 from the germline V gene are WNHNN and SYGVQD (reference sequence). The CDR3 covers 14 residues. Sequencing used peripheral blood. The chain recombines TRBV10-1 with TRBJ2-7; D might be TRBD1 (5 bases). The TCR sequence derives from a woman in her twenties or thirties with COVID-19, enrolled during active disease. The CDR3 DNA sequence: TGCGCCAGCAGACCATGGGGCTTTCGGCACGAGCAGTACGTC. It yields the protein CASRPWGFRHEQYV.